This TCR beta chain was obtained from a study of cytomegalovirus exposure and HLA in healthy donors. Study outcomes and limitations: Later analysis placed DRB1 highest and HLA-C lowest in TCR association rates, which differed by HLA locus.

To note about this clone: Its target is not known.

The CDR3 contains 13 residues. Trimming removed 5 bases at V and 6 bases at J, with 13 bases between. CDR1 and CDR2 (germline): MNHNY, SVGAGI (reference sequence). Amplification used 60 Vbeta primers and 13 Jbeta primers. TCRdb's copy holds only in-frame clones and misses some; the assay was immunoSEQ multiplex PCR. The table has 100,000 to 150,000 clones, 78% seen once. Sequencing used PBMCs. The V gene is TRBV6-6, the J gene TRBJ1-2, with D tentatively TRBD1 (6 bases). The clonotype was recovered from a man aged 25-45 years in good health and CMV-seropositive. The CDR3 sequence: CASSRTGTDGYTF. As DNA, the CDR3 is TGTGCCAGCAGTAGAACAGGGACGGATGGCTACACCTTC.